The 25 T cell receptor beta chains below come from one sample, sequenced in a study of chemoradiotherapy in HPV16-positive cancers. TCRdb's table, derived via immunoSEQ multiplex PCR, lists solely in-frame clones and lacks some. The data contain nearly 4,500 clones, 72% of them singletons. Sequences were derived from tumor tissue, sampled from a patient who underwent chemoradiotherapy. The source is a human donor with HPV-associated anogenital cancer.

The chain recombines TRBV10-3 with TRBJ2-2; TRBD1 or TRBD2 may be the D gene (5 bases each). Per the germline V gene, CDR1 is ENHRY and CDR2 is SYGVKD. There are 15 residues in the CDR3. V was shortened by 8 bases and J by 0 bases, with 13 bases between the two germline ends. The CDR3 sequence is CAIQGTETNTGELFF. CDR3 nucleotide sequence: TGTGCCATCCAAGGGACGGAAACGAACACCGGGGAGCTGTTTTTT.

This clone was counted once. J is TRBJ2-2 and V is TRBV5-1; 9 bases are shared with TRBD2. There are 16 residues in the CDR3. Germline V gives CDR1 SGHRS, CDR2 YFSETQ. V was clipped by 4 bases and J by 5 bases; unmatched bases: 9. The CDR3: CASSKRLAEGTGELFF. The CDR3 DNA sequence: TGCGCCAGCAGCAAGAGACTAGCGGAGGGGACCGGGGAGCTGTTTTTT.

V is TRBV30 and J is TRBJ2-3; 8 nucleotides align to TRBD1. Germline loops: CDR1 GTSNPN, CDR2 SVGIG (reference sequence). V dropped 0 bases and J dropped 4; count of bases not matched to a gene: 6. The CDR3 has 15 residues. Written as DNA, the CDR3 is TGTGCCTGGAGTGTAGGACAGGGCACTGCAGATACGCAGTATTTT. Its protein is CAWSVGQGTADTQYF.

The rearrangement uses TRBV28 and TRBJ1-5, with 9 nucleotides matching TRBD1. Germline loops: CDR1 MDHEN, CDR2 SYDVKM. This CDR3 region has 16 residues. The V gene end was trimmed by 2 bases and the J gene end by 11 bases; junction bases not matched to a gene: 13. The CDR3 DNA is TGTGCCAGCAGTTTAATTATGGGGACAGGGAGCACGGCCCAGCATTTT. This encodes CASSLIMGTGSTAQHF.

The J gene is TRBJ2-3, the V gene TRBV7-2; D is uncertain. V shed 8 bases and J shed 3 bases, with 12 bases lying between them. Germline CDR1 reads SGHTA; CDR2 reads FQGNSA. This CDR3 has 13 residues. CDR3 sequence reads: CASAIVWTDTQYF. The CDR3, as DNA: TGTGCCAGCGCAATAGTTTGGACAGATACGCAGTATTTT.

This clone was picked up a small number of times. CDR3 loop: CAIGASGNTGELFF. The DNA of the CDR3 is TGTGCCATCGGCGCTAGCGGGAACACCGGGGAGCTGTTTTTT. The V call is TRBV10-3, the J call TRBJ2-2, with TRBD2 matching 7 bases. The trim removed 8 bases at V and 1 base at J, leaving 4 bases unmatched. CDR1 is ENHRY and CDR2 is SYGVKD in the germline V gene. The CDR3 has 14 residues.

The V call is TRBV19, the J call TRBJ2-2; 10 bases are a match to TRBD1. Germline values: CDR1 LNHDA, CDR2 SQIVND (reference sequence). The CDR3 runs to 15 residues. V shed 3 bases, J shed 6 bases, and the junction held 4 bases outside the gene matches. The CDR3 reads CASSILGTGAGELFF. CDR3 nucleotides: TGTGCCAGTAGTATTCTCGGGACAGGGGCCGGGGAGCTGTTTTTT.

The chain combines TRBV9 with TRBJ2-2; D remains ambiguous. This CDR3 comprises 15 residues. The ends were cut back, 3 bases at V and 6 bases at J, with 15 bases in the middle. CDR1 is SGDLS and CDR2 is YYNGEE in the germline V gene. The DNA of the CDR3 is TGTGCCAGCAGCGCCAGCATGGGTTATCCCGGGGAGCTGTTTTTT. Translated, it gives CASSASMGYPGELFF.

V gene TRBV9 combines with J gene TRBJ2-7; no definite D call. V was shortened by 4 bases and J by 0 bases, with 11 bases between the two germline ends. Germline loops: CDR1 SGDLS, CDR2 YYNGEE. The CDR3 has 14 amino acids. CDR3 DNA: TGTGCCAGCAGCCTCGAGTTGAGCTCCTACGAGCAGTACTTC. This sequence encodes CASSLELSSYEQYF.

Notes on this clone: One junction end disagrees with the germline gene, perhaps due to a read error. The chain uses TRBV28 and TRBJ2-7; 11 bases map to TRBD2. Per germline, CDR1 MDHEN and CDR2 SYDVKM. The CDR3 is 13 residues long. CDR3 in amino acids: CASSLLTSGMSHF. Here the CDR3 DNA reads TGTGCCAGCAGCCTCCTGACTAGCGGGATGAGTCACTTC.

A single count supports this clone. V and J are TRBV4-3 and TRBJ1-4; 7 bases are a match to TRBD1. The J segment lost 8 bases and the V segment lost 4 bases, leaving 10 bases of the junction unmatched. This CDR3 region has 15 residues. The germline gives CDR1 LGHNA, CDR2 YSLEER. CDR3 amino acids: CASSPGQQTEEKLFF. The CDR3 DNA reads as TGCGCCAGCAGCCCGGGACAGCAGACGGAGGAAAAACTGTTTTTT.

This clone was detected once. This chain uses TRBV7-6 with TRBJ1-2; 8 nucleotides match TRBD1. After removal of 2 bases from V and 1 base from J, the junction contained 0 bases not matched to a gene. In germline, CDR1 is SGHVS, CDR2 FNYEAQ. The CDR3 loop spans 14 amino acids. The DNA for the CDR3 is TGTGCCAGCAGCTTAACAGGGGGTAACTATGGCTACACCTTC. Its translation is CASSLTGGNYGYTF.

The chain uses TRBV5-8 and TRBJ2-4; 10 nucleotides agree with TRBD1. Germline V CDR1 and CDR2: SGHTS, YDEGEE. With V trimmed by 3 bases and J by 0 bases, 9 bases remained unmatched. This CDR3 spans 18 amino acids. The CDR3 region is CASSWDRGGGLAKNIQYF. The CDR3 nucleotides are TGTGCCAGCAGCTGGGACAGGGGAGGGGGATTAGCCAAAAACATTCAGTACTTC.

J is TRBJ2-7 and V is TRBV7-2, with unresolved D. Germline V gene lookup returns CDR1 SGHTA and CDR2 FQGNSA. V was cut by 1 base and J by 0 bases, with 7 bases left in between. The CDR3 is 14 amino acids. The CDR3 DNA sequence: TGTGCCAGCAGCTTAGGTCCACGCTCCTACGAGCAGTACTTC. Its translation is CASSLGPRSYEQYF. Drawing the rest from reference TRBV7-2 and TRBJ2-7, the complete variable domain is GAGVSQSPSNKVTEKGKDVELRCDPISGHTALYWYRQSLGQGLEFLIYFQGNSAPDKSGLPSDRFSAERTGGSVSTLTIQRTQQEDSAVYLCASSLGPRSYEQYFGPGTRLTVT.

This chain joins TRBV6-5 and TRBJ1-6; TRBD1 might be the D (5 bases). The CDR3 runs to 14 residues. In germline, CDR1 is MNHEY, CDR2 SVGAGI. V was shortened by 5 bases and J by 7 bases, with 12 bases between the two germline ends. The CDR3 sequence is CASSLRGENSPLHF. CDR3 DNA sequence: TGTGCCAGCAGTCTCCGGGGCGAGAATTCACCCCTCCACTTT.

This chain links TRBV28 with TRBJ2-5; TRBD1 matches 11 bases. This CDR3 spans 16 amino acids. Germline CDR1 and CDR2: MDHEN and SYDVKM. Trimming at V came to 5 bases and at J to 4 bases, leaving 9 bases not matched to a gene. The CDR3 loop reads CASSTGQGAGGETQYF. The CDR3 bases are TGTGCCAGCAGTACCGGACAGGGGGCAGGTGGAGAGACCCAGTACTTC.

The CDR3 coding sequence is TGTGCCAGCAGTCTCGACAGGGTCTCCTACGAGCAGTACTTC. The encoded protein is CASSLDRVSYEQYF. V gene TRBV11-2 combines with J gene TRBJ2-7; 7 positions match TRBD1. Germline loops: CDR1 SGHAT, CDR2 FQNNGV. The V segment lost 6 bases and the J segment 0 bases; nucleotides outside the gene matches: 5. The CDR3 totals 14 residues.

J is TRBJ2-3 and V is TRBV7-2; D gene uncertain. Germline values: CDR1 SGHTA, CDR2 FQGNSA. The CDR3 has 14 residues. V was trimmed by 1 base and J by 0 bases, leaving 5 bases between them. The DNA of the CDR3 is TGTGCCAGCAGCTTAGTCCCTAGCACAGATACGCAGTATTTT. As protein: CASSLVPSTDTQYF.

The chain recombines TRBV11-2 with TRBJ2-5; no reliable D call. Trimming took 5 bases from V and 5 from J, leaving 6 bases between them. This CDR3 spans 11 amino acids. CDR1 is SGHAT and CDR2 is FQNNGV in the germline V gene. CDR3 region: CASSLGETQYF. CDR3 sequence (DNA): TGTGCCAGCAGCCTCGGGGAGACCCAGTACTTC. Full variable domain (outside the CDR3, taken from reference TRBV11-2 and TRBJ2-5): EAGVAQSPRYKIIEKRQSVAFWCNPISGHATLYWYQQILGQGPKLLIQFQNNGVVDDSQLPKDRFSAERLKGVDSTLKIQPAKLEDSAVYLCASSLGETQYFGPGTRLLVL.

The J gene is TRBJ2-1, the V gene TRBV5-6; D is possibly TRBD2 (5 bases). From germline, CDR1 is SGHDT and CDR2 YYEEEE. The CDR3 sequence is 15 residues long. The V and J ends lost 2 bases and 4 bases respectively, with 13 bases between them. The CDR3 bases are TGTGCCAGCAGCTTAGGTCAGCGGCGGTACAATGAGCAGTTCTTC. Its protein is CASSLGQRRYNEQFF.

The chain joins TRBV2 to TRBJ2-2; D uncertain. The CDR3 contains 11 residues. The ends were cut back, 5 bases at V and 6 bases at J, with 4 bases in the middle. Germline V gene sequence: CDR1 SNHLY, CDR2 FYNNEI. The CDR3 is CASSLAGELFF. The CDR3 DNA is TGTGCCAGCAGTCTTGCCGGGGAGCTGTTTTTT. The full variable domain, with the rest looked up from reference TRBV2 and TRBJ2-2, is EPEVTQTPSHQVTQMGQEVILRCVPISNHLYFYWYRQILGQKVEFLVSFYNNEISEKSEIFDDQFSVERPDGSNFTLKIRSTKLEDSAMYFCASSLAGELFFGEGSRLTVL.

The CDR3 sequence is CASSTSGNTYLGGEQFF. CDR3 bases: TGTGCCAGTAGTACTAGCGGGAATACTTACCTAGGCGGTGAGCAGTTCTTC. V gene TRBV19 combines with J gene TRBJ2-1, with 9 bases fitting TRBD2. The germline gives CDR1 LNHDA, CDR2 SQIVND (reference sequence). V trimming: 4 bases; J trimming: 9 bases; junction bases outside the gene matches: 16. The CDR3 runs 17 residues.

The rearrangement links TRBV10-2 to TRBJ1-1; a possible D gene is TRBD1 (5 bases). The CDR3 has 13 amino acids. CDR1 is WSHSY and CDR2 is SAAADI in the germline V gene. V was cut by 4 bases and J by 4 bases, with 10 bases left in between. The CDR3 DNA reads as TGCGCCAGCAGTGGGTCAGGGAGCACTGAAGCTTTCTTT. Encoded protein: CASSGSGSTEAFF.

The rearrangement links TRBV5-1 to TRBJ2-5, with D tentatively TRBD1 or TRBD2 (5 bases each). CDR1 is SGHRS and CDR2 is YFSETQ in the germline V gene. Trimming stripped 0 bases from V and 2 bases from J, with 5 bases between. The CDR3 length is 13 residues. The CDR3 bases are TGCGCCAGCAGCTTGGGGGGGCAAGAGACCCAGTACTTC. Translating gives CASSLGGQETQYF.

V usage is TRBV28 and J usage is TRBJ2-1, with 13 bases lining up with TRBD2. The CDR3 has 15 residues. CDR1 and CDR2 from the germline V gene are MDHEN and SYDVKM. V shed 4 bases, J shed 7 bases, and the junction held 4 bases outside the gene matches. The CDR3 sequence is CASSSLAGGQNEQFF. In DNA, the CDR3 is TGTGCCAGCAGTTCACTAGCGGGAGGGCAGAATGAGCAGTTCTTC. The full variable domain, with the rest looked up from reference TRBV28 and TRBJ2-1, is DVKVTQSSRYLVKRTGEKVFLECVQDMDHENMFWYRQDPGLGLRLIYFSYDVKMKEKGDIPEGYSVSREKKERFSLILESASTNQTSMYLCASSSLAGGQNEQFFGPGTRLTVL.